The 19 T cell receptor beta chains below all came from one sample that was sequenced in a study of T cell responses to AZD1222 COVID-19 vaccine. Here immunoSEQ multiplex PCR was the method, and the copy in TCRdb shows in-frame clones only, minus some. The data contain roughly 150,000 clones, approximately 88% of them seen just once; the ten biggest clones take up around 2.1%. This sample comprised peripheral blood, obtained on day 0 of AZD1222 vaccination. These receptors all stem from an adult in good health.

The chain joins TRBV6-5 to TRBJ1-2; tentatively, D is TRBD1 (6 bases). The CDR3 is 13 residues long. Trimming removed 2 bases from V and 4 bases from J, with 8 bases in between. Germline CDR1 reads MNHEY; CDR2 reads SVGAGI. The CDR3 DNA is TGTGCCAGCAGTTACGGACAGCTCTATGGCTACACCTTC. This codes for CASSYGQLYGYTF.

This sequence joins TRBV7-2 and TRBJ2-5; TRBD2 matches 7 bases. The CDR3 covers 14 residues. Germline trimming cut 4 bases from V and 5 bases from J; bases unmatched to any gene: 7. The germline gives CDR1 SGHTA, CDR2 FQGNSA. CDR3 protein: CASSSWTSVETQYF. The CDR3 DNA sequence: TGTGCCAGCAGCTCTTGGACTAGTGTGGAGACCCAGTACTTC.

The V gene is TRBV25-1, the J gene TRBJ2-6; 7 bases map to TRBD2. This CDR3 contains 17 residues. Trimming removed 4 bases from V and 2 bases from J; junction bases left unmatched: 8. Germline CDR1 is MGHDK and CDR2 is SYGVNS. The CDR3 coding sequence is TGTGCCAGCAGTGGGACCCTTGGGAGGGCTGGGGCCAACGTCCTGACTTTC. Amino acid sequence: CASSGTLGRAGANVLTF.

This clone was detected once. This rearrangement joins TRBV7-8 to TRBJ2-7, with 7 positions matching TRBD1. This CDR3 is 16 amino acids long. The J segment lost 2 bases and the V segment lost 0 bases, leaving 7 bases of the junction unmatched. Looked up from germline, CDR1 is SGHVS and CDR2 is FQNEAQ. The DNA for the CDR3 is TGTGCCAGCAGCTTAGCGGTGGGGCAGGGGGCCTACGAGCAGTACTTC. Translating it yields CASSLAVGQGAYEQYF.

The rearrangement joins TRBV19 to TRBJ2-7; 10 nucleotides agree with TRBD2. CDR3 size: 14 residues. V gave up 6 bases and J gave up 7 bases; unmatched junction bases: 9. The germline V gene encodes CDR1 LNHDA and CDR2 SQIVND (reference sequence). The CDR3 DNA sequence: TGTGCCAGTAGCCCGCTAGCGGGAGCTCAAGAGCAGTACTTC. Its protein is CASSPLAGAQEQYF.

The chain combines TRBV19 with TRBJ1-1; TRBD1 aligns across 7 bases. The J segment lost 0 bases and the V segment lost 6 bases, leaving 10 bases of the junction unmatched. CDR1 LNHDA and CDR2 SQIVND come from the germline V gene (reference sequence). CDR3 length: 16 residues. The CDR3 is CASRPGGGTVNTEAFF. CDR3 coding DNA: TGTGCCAGTAGGCCGGGTGGAGGGACAGTGAACACTGAAGCTTTCTTT.

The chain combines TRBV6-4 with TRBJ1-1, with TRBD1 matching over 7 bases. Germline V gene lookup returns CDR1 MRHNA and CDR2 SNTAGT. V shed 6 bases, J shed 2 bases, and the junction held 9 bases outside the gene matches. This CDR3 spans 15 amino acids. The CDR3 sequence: CASRIAGGPNTEAFF. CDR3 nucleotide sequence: TGTGCCAGCAGAATTGCAGGGGGACCTAACACTGAAGCTTTCTTT.

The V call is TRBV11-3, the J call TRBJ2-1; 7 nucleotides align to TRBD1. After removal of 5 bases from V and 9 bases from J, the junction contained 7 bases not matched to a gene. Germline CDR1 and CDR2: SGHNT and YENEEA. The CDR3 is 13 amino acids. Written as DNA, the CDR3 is TGTGCCAGCAGCCCAGGGACAGTCGCTGAGCAGTTCTTC. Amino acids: CASSPGTVAEQFF.

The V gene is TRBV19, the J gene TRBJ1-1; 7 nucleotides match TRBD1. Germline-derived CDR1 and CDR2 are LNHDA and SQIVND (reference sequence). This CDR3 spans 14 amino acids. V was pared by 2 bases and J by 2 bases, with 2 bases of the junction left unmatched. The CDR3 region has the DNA TGTGCCAGTAGTATAACAGGGGTTAACACTGAAGCTTTCTTT. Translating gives CASSITGVNTEAFF.

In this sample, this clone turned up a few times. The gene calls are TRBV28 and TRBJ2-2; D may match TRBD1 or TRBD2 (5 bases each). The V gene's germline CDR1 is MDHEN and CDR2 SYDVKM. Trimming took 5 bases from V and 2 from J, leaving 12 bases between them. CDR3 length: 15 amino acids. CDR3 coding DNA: TGTGCCAGCAGTAAGTCGGGGCCCAACACCGGGGAGCTGTTTTTT. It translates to CASSKSGPNTGELFF.

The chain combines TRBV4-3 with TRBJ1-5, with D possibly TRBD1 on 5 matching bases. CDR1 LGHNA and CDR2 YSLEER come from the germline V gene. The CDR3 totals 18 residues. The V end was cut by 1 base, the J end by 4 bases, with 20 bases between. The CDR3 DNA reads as TGCGCCAGCAGCCAAGCCTGCCCCGGCCAGGGCCTAAATCAGCCCCAGCATTTT. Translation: CASSQACPGQGLNQPQHF.

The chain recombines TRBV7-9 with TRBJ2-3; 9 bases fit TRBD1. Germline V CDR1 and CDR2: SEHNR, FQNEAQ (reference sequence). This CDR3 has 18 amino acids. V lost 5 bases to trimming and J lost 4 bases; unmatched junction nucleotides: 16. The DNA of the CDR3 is TGTGCCAGCAGCGACGGGGGCAGGGGACAGGGAAACCCAGATACGCAGTATTTT. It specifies CASSDGGRGQGNPDTQYF.

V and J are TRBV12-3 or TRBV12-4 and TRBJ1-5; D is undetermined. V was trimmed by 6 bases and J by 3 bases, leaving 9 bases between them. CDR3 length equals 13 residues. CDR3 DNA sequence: TGTGCCAGCAGCGTAGATACCAATCAGCCCCAGCATTTT. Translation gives CASSVDTNQPQHF.

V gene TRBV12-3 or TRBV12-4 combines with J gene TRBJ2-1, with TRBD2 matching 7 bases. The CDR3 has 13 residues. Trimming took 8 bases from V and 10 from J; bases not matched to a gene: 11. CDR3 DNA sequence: TGTGCCAGCGGGAGGGCCGTCCGGGGAGAGCAGTTCTTC. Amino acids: CASGRAVRGEQFF.

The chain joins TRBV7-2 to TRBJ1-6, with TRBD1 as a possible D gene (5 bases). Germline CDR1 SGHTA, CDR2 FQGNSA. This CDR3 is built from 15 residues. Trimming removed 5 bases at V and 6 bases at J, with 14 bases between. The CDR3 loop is CASSADRGFNSPLHF. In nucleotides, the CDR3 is TGTGCCAGCAGCGCCGACAGAGGATTTAATTCACCCCTCCACTTT.

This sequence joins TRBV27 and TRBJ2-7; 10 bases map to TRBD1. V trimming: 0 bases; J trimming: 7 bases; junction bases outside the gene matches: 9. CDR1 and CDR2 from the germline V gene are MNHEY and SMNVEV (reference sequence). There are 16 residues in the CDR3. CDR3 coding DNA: TGTGCCAGCAGTTTATCGGGGACAGGGGTTTCGCGTGAGCAGTACTTC. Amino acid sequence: CASSLSGTGVSREQYF.

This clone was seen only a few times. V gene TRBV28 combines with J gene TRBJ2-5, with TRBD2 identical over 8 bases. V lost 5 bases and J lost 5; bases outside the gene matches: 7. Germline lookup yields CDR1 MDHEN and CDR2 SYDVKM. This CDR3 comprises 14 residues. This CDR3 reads CASSPGTRLETQYF. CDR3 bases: TGTGCCAGCAGTCCGGGGACTAGATTGGAGACCCAGTACTTC.

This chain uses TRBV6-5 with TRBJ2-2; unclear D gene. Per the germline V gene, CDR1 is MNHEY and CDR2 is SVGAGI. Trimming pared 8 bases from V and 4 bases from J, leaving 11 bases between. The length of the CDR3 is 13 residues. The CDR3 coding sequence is TGTGCCAGCCAAACTATGCCCACCGGGGAGCTGTTTTTT. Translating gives CASQTMPTGELFF.

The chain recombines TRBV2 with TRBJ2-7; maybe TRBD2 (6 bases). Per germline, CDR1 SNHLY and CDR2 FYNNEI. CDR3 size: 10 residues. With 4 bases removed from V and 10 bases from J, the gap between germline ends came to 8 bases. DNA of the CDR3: TGTGCCAGCAGTGTGCGGGGACAGTACTTC. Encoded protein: CASSVRGQYF.